These 4 T cell receptor beta chains were sequenced from one sample in a study of T cell repertoires in cytomegalovirus infection. These TCRs' antigens remain unknown. MiXCR, applied by TCRdb to the reads, yields one record per CDR3 protein. The repertoire has about 340,000 distinct CDR3 sequences, 29% of them found once; the top ten carry about 20%. Here the sequenced sample was cultured PBMCs, taken from culture after CMV antigen stimulation. The receptors come from a human donor in good health (CMV status not recorded). Some clones in this sample may be carry-over from other donors' samples.

The J gene is TRBJ1-3, the V gene TRBV15, with TRBD1 as a possible D gene (5 bases). Germline loops: CDR1 LNHNV, CDR2 YYDKDF (reference sequence). CDR3 length equals 16 residues. V lost 1 base, J lost 4 bases, and 14 bases lay in between. For the CDR3, the DNA is TGTGCCACCAGCAGAGGACAGCAAAACTTCGGAAACACCATATATTTT. It codes for CATSRGQQNFGNTIYF.

This chain connects TRBV29-1 to TRBJ2-7, with D perhaps TRBD1 or TRBD2 (5 bases each). V was clipped by 0 bases and J by 2 bases, with 8 bases between them. CDR1 is SQVTM and CDR2 is ANQGSEA in the germline V gene. The CDR3 contains 13 residues. CDR3 loop: CSVEERGAYEQYF. CDR3 nucleotide sequence: TGCAGCGTTGAAGAAAGAGGGGCCTACGAGCAGTACTTC.

The rearrangement joins TRBV7-9 to TRBJ1-2, with D possibly being TRBD1 (5 bases). CDR1 is SEHNR, CDR2 FQNEAQ, per germline (reference sequence). Trimming removed 6 bases from V and 13 bases from J, with 15 bases in between. This CDR3 is 11 amino acids long. DNA of the CDR3: TGTGCCAGCAGAGACTCACAGGCTCCCACCTTC. Translated, it gives CASRDSQAPTF.

A word on this clonotype: This likely comes from a read error, as the CDR3 has no conserved phenylalanine or tryptophan at its end. The gene calls are TRBV2 and TRBJ1-1; TRBD1 agrees at 8 bases. CDR1 and CDR2 (germline): SNHLY, FYNNEI. The CDR3 is made up of 14 amino acids. Unmatched junction bases numbered 7, after V lost 6 bases and J lost 4 bases. CDR3 in DNA: TGTGCCAGCAGCAGGACAGGGTCGCGCACTGAAGCTTTCCTT. It translates to CASSRTGSRTEAFL.